This TCR beta chain was recovered during a study of T cell repertoires in cytomegalovirus infection. This clonotype appeared a few times. The antigen is unknown. V shed 1 base and J shed 2 bases, with 14 bases lying between them. This CDR3 is 16 amino acids long. CDR1 and CDR2 from the germline V gene are SEHNR and FQNEAQ (reference sequence). TCRdb re-derived calls from the reads in MiXCR, one entry per CDR3 protein. The sample lists about 55,000 distinct CDR3 sequences, about a fifth occurring once. The source of this sequence is a human donor in good health (CMV status not recorded). Some clones in this sample may be carry-over from other donors' samples. The genes are TRBV7-9 and TRBJ1-2; no reliable D call. Sample: CD8+ T cells from cultured PBMCs, taken from culture after CMV antigen stimulation. The CDR3 sequence is CASSLGQSLTNYGYTF. The DNA of the CDR3 is TGTGCCAGCAGCTTAGGGCAGTCTCTAACCAACTATGGCTACACCTTC.